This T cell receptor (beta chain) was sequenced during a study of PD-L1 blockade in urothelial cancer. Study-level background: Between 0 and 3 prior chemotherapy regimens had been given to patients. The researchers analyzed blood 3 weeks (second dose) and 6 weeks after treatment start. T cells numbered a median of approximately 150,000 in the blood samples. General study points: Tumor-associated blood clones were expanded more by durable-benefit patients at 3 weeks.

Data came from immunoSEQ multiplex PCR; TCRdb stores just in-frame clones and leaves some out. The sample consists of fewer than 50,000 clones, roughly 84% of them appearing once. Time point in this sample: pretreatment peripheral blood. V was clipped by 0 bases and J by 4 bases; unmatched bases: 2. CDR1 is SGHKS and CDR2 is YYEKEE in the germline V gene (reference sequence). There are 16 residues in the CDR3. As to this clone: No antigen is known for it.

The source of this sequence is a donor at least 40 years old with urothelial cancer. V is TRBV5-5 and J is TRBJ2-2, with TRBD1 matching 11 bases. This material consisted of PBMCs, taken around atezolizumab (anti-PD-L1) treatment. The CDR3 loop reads CASSLGTGGGTGELFF. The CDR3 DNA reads TGTGCCAGCAGCTTGGGGACAGGGGGCGGCACCGGGGAGCTGTTTTTT.